This T cell receptor beta chain appears in the sequencing data of a study of technical replicates of blood from a few donors. Germline-derived CDR1 and CDR2 are MNHEY and SMNVEV (reference sequence). Germline trimming cut 5 bases from V and 5 bases from J; bases unmatched to any gene: 17. This CDR3 region has 18 residues. Data came from immunoSEQ multiplex PCR; TCRdb stores just in-frame clones and leaves some out. The sample includes tens of thousands of clones, approximately 87% seen only once; the top ten take 4% to 5%. The sample comprised PBMCs. This rearrangement joins TRBV27 to TRBJ2-1, with 8 bases lining up with TRBD2. This receptor was obtained from a human donor in good health. Some clones in this sample may be carry-over from other donors' samples. CDR3 nucleotide sequence: TGTGCCAGCAGTAGGGCCTCCTATACTATAGCGGGAAACAATGAGCAGTTCTTC. Its translation: CASSRASYTIAGNNEQFF.